These 19 T cell receptor beta chains share one sample of origin, sequenced in a study of radiotherapy plus CTLA-4 blockade in lung cancer. The method was immunoSEQ multiplex PCR; TCRdb's version includes in-frame clones alone and lacks a portion of them. The data hold over 30,000 clones, with about 70% observed a single time. The sequences come from peripheral blood, collected from a patient treated with radiotherapy plus ipilimumab. Every receptor here comes from a human donor with non-small cell lung cancer whose response to radiotherapy plus ipilimumab could not be evaluated.

This clone showed up just a few times. This rearrangement joins TRBV6-6 to TRBJ2-7, with 9 bases lining up with TRBD2. V was clipped by 6 bases and J by 1 base; unmatched bases: 7. CDR3 length equals 15 residues. Per germline, CDR1 MNHNY and CDR2 SVGAGI (reference sequence). CDR3 loop: CASRPVAGGSYEQYF. The CDR3 coding sequence is TGTGCCAGCAGACCGGTGGCGGGAGGGTCCTACGAGCAGTACTTC.

This chain joins TRBV5-5 and TRBJ2-7; 7 bases map to TRBD1. Germline V gene lookup returns CDR1 SGHKS and CDR2 YYEKEE (reference sequence). Trimming removed 4 bases from V and 4 bases from J; junction bases left unmatched: 5. The CDR3 is made up of 13 amino acids. The CDR3 coding sequence is TGTGCCAGCAGCGGGGGACAGAATTACGAGCAGTACTTC. Translated, it gives CASSGGQNYEQYF.

The chain joins TRBV7-9 to TRBJ2-2, with D possibly being TRBD2 (6 bases). The V end lost 1 base, the J end lost 7 bases, and 16 bases lay between the germline ends. CDR3 length: 16 residues. Germline assignment: CDR1 SEHNR and CDR2 FQNEAQ (reference sequence). CDR3 bases: TGTGCCAGCAGCTTAGAGTGGCGGGGTTGGGGCGGGGAGCTGTTTTTT. It encodes CASSLEWRGWGGELFF.

This chain joins TRBV28 and TRBJ2-7; no reliable D call. CDR1 and CDR2 (germline): MDHEN, SYDVKM. CDR3 length: 16 amino acids. With 4 bases removed from V and 1 base from J, the gap between germline ends came to 17 bases. The CDR3 here is CASSSLGSESSYEQYF. Here the CDR3 DNA reads TGTGCCAGCAGTTCCCTTGGATCGGAGAGTTCCTACGAGCAGTACTTC. The variable domain in full, completed from reference TRBV28 and TRBJ2-7, reads DVKVTQSSRYLVKRTGEKVFLECVQDMDHENMFWYRQDPGLGLRLIYFSYDVKMKEKGDIPEGYSVSREKKERFSLILESASTNQTSMYLCASSSLGSESSYEQYFGPGTRLTVT.

The genes are TRBV28 and TRBJ2-5, with 16 positions matching TRBD2. Germline values: CDR1 MDHEN, CDR2 SYDVKM. The CDR3 spans 17 residues. V trimming: 4 bases; J trimming: 5 bases; junction bases outside the gene matches: 7. CDR3 bases: TGTGCCAGCAGTTCGGGGACTAGCGGGAGGGCTCGGGAGACCCAGTACTTC. It translates to CASSSGTSGRARETQYF.

The J gene is TRBJ1-6, the V gene TRBV5-1; 7 bases align to TRBD1. The length of the CDR3 is 15 residues. V lost 0 bases, J lost 6 bases, and 3 bases stayed unmatched. Germline CDR1 SGHRS, CDR2 YFSETQ. CDR3 residues: CASSLVAGGNSPLHF. The CDR3 region has the DNA TGCGCCAGCAGCTTGGTCGCAGGGGGTAATTCACCCCTCCACTTT.

V gene TRBV4-2 combines with J gene TRBJ1-6; D not certain. V was clipped by 0 bases and J by 8 bases, with 5 bases between them. CDR1 and CDR2 (germline): LGHNA, YNFKEQ. The CDR3 totals 13 residues. The CDR3 DNA reads as TGTGCCAGCAGCCAAGATCGAGATTCACCCCTCCACTTT. Translation: CASSQDRDSPLHF.

J is TRBJ2-3 and V is TRBV19, with a weak D call TRBD2 (6 bases). Germline V gives CDR1 LNHDA, CDR2 SQIVND (reference sequence). The CDR3 extends over 16 amino acids. V dropped 0 bases and J dropped 3 bases, with 13 bases sitting between them. CDR3 nucleotides: TGTGCCAGTAGTATAGATCATCGGGAGAGGACAGATACGCAGTATTTT. Amino acid sequence: CASSIDHRERTDTQYF.

This clone was picked up one time. The V call is TRBV4-3, the J call TRBJ1-2; 8 nucleotides match TRBD1. The germline CDR1 and CDR2 sequences are LGHNA and YSLEER. With 2 bases clipped from V and 4 bases from J, the junction kept 9 bases outside the gene matches. This CDR3 comprises 16 residues. CDR3 loop: CASSQQSGQVIYGYTF. The CDR3 bases are TGCGCCAGCAGCCAACAATCGGGACAGGTTATCTATGGCTACACCTTC.

This clone appeared a few times. The genes are TRBV27 and TRBJ2-7, with a possible D match to TRBD2 (7 bases). V lost 2 bases to trimming and J lost 8 bases, with 13 bases between them. The CDR3 length is 13 residues. CDR1 MNHEY and CDR2 SMNVEV come from the germline V gene (reference sequence). The CDR3 DNA follows: TGTGCCAGCAGTTTAAGGGGGGGCAGGCAGCAGTACTTC. This sequence encodes CASSLRGGRQQYF.

J is TRBJ1-5 and V is TRBV5-6, with D possibly TRBD1 on 6 matching bases. CDR1 is SGHDT, CDR2 YYEEEE, per germline. V was cut by 0 bases and J by 4 bases, with 11 bases left in between. This CDR3 spans 15 amino acids. The CDR3 is CASSLGAQGNQPQHF. The CDR3, as DNA: TGTGCCAGCAGCTTGGGGGCACAGGGTAATCAGCCCCAGCATTTT.

This chain joins TRBV7-2 and TRBJ2-7, with TRBD2 matching over 13 bases. The V gene's germline CDR1 is SGHTA and CDR2 FQGNSA. This CDR3 is built from 17 residues. J gave up 2 bases and V 5 bases, and 9 bases lay outside the gene matches. CDR3 sequence reads: CASSEIIGLAGAYEQYF. CDR3 nucleotides: TGTGCCAGCAGCGAAATCATTGGACTAGCGGGAGCCTACGAGCAGTACTTC.

This clone appeared a few times. The V call is TRBV5-4, the J call TRBJ1-1; 11 bases match TRBD1. Germline CDR1 and CDR2: SGHNT and YYREEE (reference sequence). This CDR3 contains 16 residues. Trimming took 0 bases from V and 3 from J; bases not matched to a gene: 4. CDR3 sequence: CASSLGTGGADTEAFF. CDR3 nucleotides: TGTGCCAGCAGCTTGGGGACAGGGGGCGCGGACACTGAAGCTTTCTTT. The full variable domain, its missing parts supplied by reference TRBV5-4 and TRBJ1-1, is ETGVTQSPTHLIKTRGQQVTLRCSSQSGHNTVSWYQQALGQGPQFIFQYYREEENGRGNFPPRFSGLQFPNYSSELNVNALELDDSALYLCASSLGTGGADTEAFFGQGTRLTVV.

V usage is TRBV5-1 and J usage is TRBJ2-7; 7 positions match TRBD2. The CDR3 covers 16 residues. The V gene's germline CDR1 is SGHRS and CDR2 YFSETQ. Trimming cost V 2 bases and J 2 bases; bases outside gene matches: 10. CDR3 sequence reads: CASSFGTSSGTYEQYF. In DNA form, the CDR3 reads TGCGCCAGCAGCTTTGGTACCTCGAGCGGGACCTACGAGCAGTACTTC.

The chain couples TRBV6-6 to TRBJ1-1; 10 nucleotides match TRBD1. Germline lookup yields CDR1 MNHNY and CDR2 SVGAGI (reference sequence). V lost 6 bases to trimming and J lost 6 bases; unmatched junction nucleotides: 10. This CDR3 region has 15 residues. In nucleotides, the CDR3 is TGTGCCAGCAGCCAACGTGACAGGGGGCTCGCTGAAGCTTTCTTT. Translation gives CASSQRDRGLAEAFF.

The rearrangement links TRBV10-2 to TRBJ2-3; D is undetermined. The CDR3 extends over 11 amino acids. Looked up from germline, CDR1 is WSHSY and CDR2 is SAAADI. V was shortened by 10 bases and J by 3 bases, with 8 bases between the two germline ends. CDR3 residues: CATVLTDTQYF. The CDR3 DNA follows: TGCGCCACCGTATTAACAGATACGCAGTATTTT.

This clone came up once. This chain joins TRBV28 and TRBJ1-1, with a possible D match to TRBD1 (5 bases). Germline V gene data show CDR1 as MDHEN and CDR2 as SYDVKM. Trimming shortened V by 2 bases and J by 6 bases, and 13 bases separated the two germline ends. The CDR3 length is 14 residues. The CDR3 nucleotides read TGTGCCAGCAGTTTAGTCTCCAGGGAGGCTGAAGCTTTCTTT. Amino acid sequence: CASSLVSREAEAFF.

The chain uses TRBV5-1 and TRBJ2-2; D is possibly TRBD2 (6 bases). The CDR3 sequence is 15 residues long. Trimming left V 4 bases short and J 3 bases short, with 13 bases between. Looked up from germline, CDR1 is SGHRS and CDR2 is YFSETQ. The CDR3 protein is CASSGRDLDTGELFF. CDR3 nucleotide sequence: TGCGCCAGCAGCGGCCGGGACTTAGACACCGGGGAGCTGTTTTTT.

This clone was observed a few times. CDR3: CASSRLPQGYSGELFF. The CDR3 DNA reads as TGTGCCAGCAGCCGACTCCCACAGGGATACTCCGGGGAGCTGTTTTTT. The chain joins TRBV2 to TRBJ2-2; possibly TRBD1 for D (6 bases). CDR1 and CDR2 (germline): SNHLY, FYNNEI. V was pared by 6 bases and J by 6 bases, with 20 bases between. The CDR3 has 16 residues.